These 24 T cell receptor beta chains were sequenced from one sample in a study of T cell responses to AZD1222 COVID-19 vaccine (dated by TCRdb to the early 2020s). The method was the immunoSEQ multiplex PCR assay. TCRdb's version of the immuneACCESS table is confined to in-frame rearrangements and falls short of the full clone set. An unresolved V gene accounts for under half of the shortfall where checked; the remainder is of unknown origin. This sample lists roughly 170,000 clones; 91% were detected once. Together, the top ten hold approximately 2% of the sample. Read against the paper, the sample's time point label means: baseline before first vaccination. The sequencing used peripheral blood, collected on day 0 of AZD1222 vaccination. These receptors were taken from an adult in good health.

The genes are TRBV30 and TRBJ1-1; no firm D call. Germline CDR1 reads GTSNPN; CDR2 reads SVGIG (reference sequence). Trimming took 0 bases from V and 0 from J, leaving 14 bases between them. The CDR3 runs to 16 residues. The CDR3 sequence: CAWSVWQVRLNTEAFF. CDR3 nucleotide sequence: TGTGCCTGGAGTGTATGGCAGGTACGCTTGAACACTGAAGCTTTCTTT.

V and J are TRBV28 and TRBJ1-2; the D is unclear. V was pared by 3 bases and J by 4 bases, with 12 bases between. This CDR3 has 14 amino acids. CDR1 is MDHEN and CDR2 is SYDVKM in the germline V gene. The chain's CDR3 is CASSFGQASYGYTF. The CDR3 bases are TGTGCCAGCAGTTTTGGGCAGGCAAGCTATGGCTACACCTTC.

The rearrangement joins TRBV5-1 to TRBJ1-5; TRBD1 matches 8 bases. Germline V gene data show CDR1 as SGHRS and CDR2 as YFSETQ. This CDR3 region has 14 residues. The ends lost 4 bases at V and 5 bases at J; junction bases unmatched: 5. CDR3 loop: CASSAGTGDQPQHF. The CDR3, as DNA: TGCGCCAGCAGCGCCGGGACAGGAGATCAGCCCCAGCATTTT. Based on the CDR3 plus reference TRBV5-1 and TRBJ1-5, the full variable domain is KAGVTQTPRYLIKTRGQQVTLSCSPISGHRSVSWYQQTPGQGLQFLFEYFSETQRNKGNFPGRFSGRQFSNSRSEMNVSTLELGDSALYLCASSAGTGDQPQHFGDGTRLSIL.

This chain links TRBV18 with TRBJ2-7, with 8 bases matching TRBD2. The junction had 9 bases not matched to a gene; V was cut back by 3 bases and J by 2 bases. The V gene's germline CDR1 is KGHSH and CDR2 LQKENI. CDR3 size: 16 residues. CDR3 coding DNA: TGTGCCAGCTCACCTCTCGGGGGGGGGACCGCCTACGAGCAGTACTTC. Amino acids: CASSPLGGGTAYEQYF.

The CDR3 spells CASSSEQGLNSPLHF. The CDR3 coding sequence is TGTGCCAGCAGTAGTGAGCAGGGGCTTAATTCACCCCTCCACTTT. V gene TRBV27 combines with J gene TRBJ1-6; a weak D match, TRBD1 (6 bases). Looked up from germline, CDR1 is MNHEY and CDR2 is SMNVEV (reference sequence). The CDR3 totals 15 residues. Deletions cut 5 bases from V and 6 bases from J, with 14 bases between.

V gene TRBV20-1 combines with J gene TRBJ1-1, with D unclear. The CDR3 consists of 11 residues. CDR1 DFQATT and CDR2 SNEGSKA come from the germline V gene (reference sequence). V lost 7 bases to trimming and J lost 4 bases, with 10 bases between them. CDR3 bases: TGCAGTGAGTTTGTGTCCACTGAAGCTTTCTTT. Its protein product is CSEFVSTEAFF.

The chain employs TRBV5-4 and TRBJ1-6, with 7 bases identical to TRBD1. The CDR3 is made up of 15 amino acids. V lost 1 base to trimming and J lost 7 bases; unmatched junction nucleotides: 5. Germline CDR1 is SGHNT and CDR2 is YYREEE (reference sequence). The CDR3 loop reads CASSLWGTVNSPLHF. Here the CDR3 DNA reads TGTGCCAGCAGCTTGTGGGGGACAGTAAATTCACCCCTCCACTTT.

This clone was recorded a few times. The chain couples TRBV12-2 to TRBJ2-3; the D call in the table, TRBD2, was not verified against the DNA. TRBV12-2 is listed as a pseudogene. The CDR3 sequence is 19 residues long. This chain's CDR3 is CASRLAHLRVSGRADTQYF. CDR3 bases: TGTGCAAGTCGCTTAGCGCATCTGCGGGTTAGCGGGAGAGCAGATACGCAGTATTTT.

The chain couples TRBV12-3 or TRBV12-4 to TRBJ2-7; 7 nucleotides agree with TRBD1. The V and J ends lost 6 bases and 7 bases, in that order; junction bases with no gene match: 6. This CDR3 contains 12 residues. The CDR3 DNA reads as TGTGCCAGCAGCCGGACAGGTGATGAGCAGTACTTC. Encoded protein: CASSRTGDEQYF.

The CDR3 is CASSRSDEQYF. CDR3 nucleotide sequence: TGTGCCAGCAGCCGGTCAGACGAGCAGTACTTC. The chain couples TRBV6-5 to TRBJ2-7; D ambiguous. Germline loops: CDR1 MNHEY, CDR2 SVGAGI. Trimming removed 6 bases from V and 5 bases from J, with 8 bases in between. This CDR3 has 11 residues.

The rearrangement uses TRBV6-6 and TRBJ1-4; weak D call: TRBD1 (6 bases). The V gene's germline CDR1 is MNHNY and CDR2 SVGAGI (reference sequence). With 2 bases removed from V and 7 bases from J, the gap between germline ends came to 17 bases. The CDR3 loop spans 16 amino acids. The CDR3 DNA reads TGTGCCAGCAGTTACGGTCAGGCAGGGGAAAGTGAAAAACTGTTTTTT. Amino acids: CASSYGQAGESEKLFF.

The chain joins TRBV28 to TRBJ1-5; no clear D gene. This CDR3 spans 14 amino acids. Deletions cut 5 bases from V and 2 bases from J, with 10 bases between. Germline CDR1 and CDR2: MDHEN and SYDVKM. CDR3 nucleotides: TGTGCCAGCAGTCGACCCCCGGGCAATCAGCCCCAGCATTTT. The encoded protein is CASSRPPGNQPQHF.

This chain joins TRBV18 and TRBJ2-6; 10 nucleotides line up with TRBD1. The CDR3 contains 17 residues. Trimming took 1 base from V and 2 from J; bases not matched to a gene: 2. Germline-derived CDR1 and CDR2 are KGHSH and LQKENI. As DNA, the CDR3 is TGTGCCAGCTCACCACAGACAGGGGGCACTGGGGCCAACGTCCTGACTTTC. As protein: CASSPQTGGTGANVLTF.

The rearrangement links TRBV3-1 (or the pseudogene TRBV3-2) to TRBJ2-1, with D perhaps being TRBD1 or TRBD2 (6 bases each). The germline V gene encodes CDR1 LGHDT and CDR2 YNNKEL (reference sequence). V lost 7 bases to trimming and J lost 0 bases, with 22 bases between them. This CDR3 comprises 18 residues. The CDR3 DNA reads TGTGCCAGCACCCCGATGGGGGGCCTTTTTCCCTCCTACAATGAGCAGTTCTTC. Its protein is CASTPMGGLFPSYNEQFF.

CDR3 region: CASSVFPPSGRWGTGELFF. In DNA, the CDR3 is TGTGCCAGCAGCGTATTTCCCCCTAGCGGGAGGTGGGGCACCGGGGAGCTGTTTTTT. The V and J genes are TRBV9 and TRBJ2-2; 11 nucleotides match TRBD2. The germline V gene has CDR1 SGDLS and CDR2 YYNGEE. CDR3 length: 19 amino acids. J gave up 4 bases and V 1 base, and 12 bases lay outside the gene matches.

The chain couples TRBV7-9 to TRBJ2-1; tentative D call: TRBD1 (6 bases). CDR3 length: 14 amino acids. Deletions cut 2 bases from V and 8 bases from J, with 13 bases between. Germline CDR1 is SEHNR and CDR2 is FQNEAQ (reference sequence). For the CDR3, the DNA is TGTGCCAGCAGCTTAACACAGGGTCAGGATGAGCAGTTCTTC. This codes for CASSLTQGQDEQFF.

The V and J genes are TRBV9 and TRBJ1-6; D perhaps matches TRBD1 (5 bases). The CDR3 totals 15 residues. CDR1 and CDR2 from the germline V gene are SGDLS and YYNGEE. V was shortened by 0 bases and J by 10 bases, with 14 bases between the two germline ends. The CDR3 DNA reads as TGTGCCAGCAGCGTAGGTGGGGGGGTACAGTCACCCCTCCACTTT. It specifies CASSVGGGVQSPLHF.

The table lists this clone with a count of one. The chain combines TRBV6-5 with TRBJ1-1; D gene ambiguous. This CDR3 region has 14 residues. The V and J ends lost 4 bases and 3 bases respectively, with 12 bases between them. Per the germline V gene, CDR1 is MNHEY and CDR2 is SVGAGI. This CDR3 reads CASSFKGADTEAFF. The CDR3 DNA reads TGTGCCAGCAGTTTTAAGGGCGCCGACACTGAAGCTTTCTTT.

The V gene is TRBV7-9, the J gene TRBJ1-1, with D uncertain. Germline V gene sequence: CDR1 SEHNR, CDR2 FQNEAQ (reference sequence). This CDR3 has 15 residues. Trimming stripped 5 bases from V and 0 bases from J, with 13 bases between. CDR3 DNA sequence: TGTGCCAGCAGCCGAGGTGGGATAATGAACACTGAAGCTTTCTTT. Translating it yields CASSRGGIMNTEAFF.

This clone was seen more than once but under ten times. V gene TRBV7-9 combines with J gene TRBJ1-1; tentative D call: TRBD1 (5 bases). The germline gives CDR1 SEHNR, CDR2 FQNEAQ (reference sequence). The ends were cut back, 11 bases at V and 6 bases at J, with 16 bases in the middle. The CDR3 sequence is 12 residues long. The CDR3 DNA reads as TGTGCCGGTCAGGGTAAGGATCCTGAAGCTTTCTTT. Its translation is CAGQGKDPEAFF.

This chain links TRBV7-2 with TRBJ1-4; possible D gene TRBD1, 6 bases. The germline CDR1 and CDR2 sequences are SGHTA and FQGNSA. The CDR3 has 14 residues. Between the trimmed V and J ends, which lost 5 bases and 8 bases, there was a span of 15 bases. CDR3 sequence reads: CASSRGDPPEKLFF. CDR3 bases: TGTGCCAGCAGCAGGGGGGACCCCCCCGAAAAACTGTTTTTT.

The CDR3 coding sequence is TGTGCCAGCAGTTATTTTAGAGGGTCTGAAGCTTTCTTT. Its translation is CASSYFRGSEAFF. The rearrangement joins TRBV6-2 or TRBV6-3 to TRBJ1-1; D remains unclear. Germline CDR1 is MNHEY and CDR2 is SVGEGT. V lost 3 bases and J 6 bases, leaving 11 bases between the germline ends. CDR3 length equals 13 residues.

This clone was seen a handful of times. The V gene is TRBV5-4, the J gene TRBJ1-2; maybe TRBD1 (6 bases). V lost 4 bases and J lost 4, with 14 bases in between. CDR1 and CDR2 from the germline V gene are SGHNT and YYREEE (reference sequence). The CDR3 extends over 14 amino acids. CDR3 protein: CASSPEQGSYGYTF. CDR3 in DNA: TGTGCCAGCAGCCCCGAACAGGGCAGCTATGGCTACACCTTC.

This rearrangement joins TRBV28 to TRBJ2-1; D may be TRBD1 (5 bases). Germline V gene sequence: CDR1 MDHEN, CDR2 SYDVKM. V was trimmed by 8 bases and J by 8 bases, leaving 10 bases between them. The CDR3 covers 11 residues. Here the CDR3 DNA reads TGTGCCAGCCGTCAGGGATATGAGCAGTTCTTC. Translation gives CASRQGYEQFF.